Many counts were recorded for the clone carrying this T cell receptor (beta chain). Its specificity is unknown. TCR alpha and TCR beta cDNA libraries carrying sample barcodes and UMIs came from 5'RACE with constant-segment primers. MiXCR, applied by TCRdb to the 5' RACE reads, yields one record per CDR3 protein. Of about 13,000 distinct CDR3 sequences listed, about a sixth are singletons. The data belong to a study of T-cell memory formation after mild COVID-19. Whole-study findings and limits: There was a balanced CD4/CD8 profile in clones contracting day 15 to 85, and later expanders leaned CD4+. Certain responding clones were present in pre-infection memory, suggesting participation of cross-reactive memory.

The receptor comes from a young man who had mild COVID-19 (a few samples of this study predate the infection). Cell type and time point are not known. The specimen was PBMCs or a T cell subset sorted from them (not recorded which).

Here the CDR3 reads CASSIRDTSYNEQFF. For the CDR3, the DNA is TGTGCCAGTAGTATCCGGGACACCTCCTACAATGAGCAGTTCTTC. The V call is TRBV19, the J call TRBJ2-1; a weak D match, TRBD1 (6 bases). This CDR3 spans 15 amino acids. Deletions cut 3 bases from V and 0 bases from J, with 9 bases between. From germline, CDR1 is LNHDA and CDR2 SQIVND (reference sequence).